This T cell receptor (beta chain) appears in the sequencing data of a study of vaccination effects on CD4 cells after COVID-19. The CDR3 sequence is 14 residues long. Trimming cost V 6 bases and J 8 bases, with 17 bases left between them. Germline-derived CDR1 and CDR2 are SQVTM and ANQGSEA. As for this clone: Antigen specificity is unknown.

Study-wide points: Vaccine-induced new clones formed most post-vaccine spike-reactive clones in convalescents. Infection- and vaccine-induced clones contracted markedly late after vaccination.

Sequencing followed a ViraFEST assay step that expanded antigen-specific CD4+ T cells with viral peptide pools. Culturing for roughly 10 days preceded CD4+ T cell isolation. A positive SARS-CoV-2 PCR test fell between March and December 2020. Each culture had half its medium swapped for IL-2 medium on days 3 and 7. Method: immunoSEQ multiplex PCR; TCRdb's copy keeps in-frame clones and lacks some. The sample contains under 60,000 clones, under 80% of which appear only once. V and J are TRBV29-1 and TRBJ2-6, with D perhaps TRBD1 (8 bases). Material: CD4+ T cells from PBMCs cultured with HIV peptides, obtained before COVID-19 vaccination. Described subset: HIV-1 Nef peptide pool negative control/reference culture. This sequence was found in a human donor who had a prior SARS-CoV-2 infection. The CDR3 here is CSVETGGGSNVLTF. The CDR3, as DNA: TGCAGCGTGGAAACAGGGGGAGGGTCCAACGTCCTGACTTTC.